Presented here are 25 T cell receptor beta chains from one specimen sequenced in a study of Graves' ophthalmopathy and Graves' hyperthyroidism. Amplifying from RNA transcripts, the study obtained TCR beta CDR3 regions. The first-round RT-PCR employed HTBI primers together with the Qiagen OneStep RT-PCR kit. A multiplex PCR was then performed as the second round. TCRdb recomputed calls from the multiplex PCR reads with MiXCR, one row per CDR3 protein. The data show 200,000 to 300,000 distinct CDR3 sequences, around 45% seen once. Sequencing input: peripheral blood. The receptors derive from an adult man with Graves' ophthalmopathy.

The V gene is TRBV29-1, the J gene TRBJ1-1; D uncertain. The CDR3 loop spans 13 amino acids. Trimming took off 5 bases at V and 1 base at J, with 11 bases between the two ends. Germline V gene sequence: CDR1 SQVTM, CDR2 ANQGSEA. CDR3 sequence reads: CSVQVSPNTEAFF. In DNA form, the CDR3 reads TGCAGCGTTCAAGTCAGTCCGAACACTGAAGCTTTCTTT.

The J gene is TRBJ2-2, the V gene TRBV20-1, with D perhaps matching TRBD2 (6 bases). CDR1 DFQATT and CDR2 SNEGSKA come from the germline V gene (reference sequence). Trimming cost V 0 bases and J 4 bases, with 6 bases left between them. CDR3 size: 13 residues. CDR3 DNA: TGCAGTGCTAGAGAGGAGGGCACCGGGGAGCTGTTTTTT. Protein sequence: CSAREEGTGELFF.

There are many counts of this clonotype. The chain combines TRBV10-3 with TRBJ1-2; D gene ambiguous. The V gene lost 0 bases and the J gene lost 1 base, with 6 bases spanning the gap. This CDR3 has 14 residues. Germline-derived CDR1 and CDR2 are ENHRY and SYGVKD. The CDR3 DNA is TGTGCCATCAGTGAGTCGTCGGGTAACTATGGCTACACCTTC. It encodes CAISESSGNYGYTF.

The V call is TRBV6-6, the J call TRBJ2-2; D gene ambiguous. Germline V gives CDR1 MNHNY, CDR2 SVGAGI (reference sequence). Deletions cut 0 bases from V and 5 bases from J, with 4 bases between. The CDR3 totals 13 residues. DNA for the CDR3: TGTGCCAGCAGTTACTCTACAACCGGGGAGCTGTTTTTT. Protein sequence: CASSYSTTGELFF.

The V gene is TRBV9, the J gene TRBJ2-5; the D is unclear. The V end lost 3 bases, the J end lost 0 bases, and 15 bases lay between the germline ends. The CDR3 runs to 16 residues. CDR1 and CDR2 (germline): SGDLS, YYNGEE. CDR3 DNA: TGTGCCAGCAGCGAGGGCACATCAACTCACCAAGAGACCCAGTACTTC. This encodes CASSEGTSTHQETQYF.

The chain has TRBV12-3 or TRBV12-4 and TRBJ2-2, with D uncertain. The CDR3 has 13 amino acids. V was pared by 6 bases and J by 3 bases, with 8 bases between. The CDR3 DNA is TGTGCCAGCAGCGCAAGATACACCGGGGAGCTGTTTTTT. Translating it yields CASSARYTGELFF.

J is TRBJ1-6 and V is TRBV5-8; TRBD1 is a possible D gene (5 bases). The CDR3 contains 15 residues. V lost 5 bases, J lost 7 bases, and 16 bases lay in between. Germline V gives CDR1 SGHTS, CDR2 YDEGEE. The CDR3 DNA reads as TGTGCCAGCAGTGAAGCCGGGGCAGGGAATTCACCCCTCCACTTT. It translates to CASSEAGAGNSPLHF.

This CDR3 is CASSLSSGTANTGELFF. In nucleotides, the CDR3 is TGTGCCAGCAGCTTAAGTTCAGGGACAGCGAACACCGGGGAGCTGTTTTTT. This chain uses TRBV7-9 with TRBJ2-2, with TRBD1 identical over 7 bases. The CDR3 spans 17 residues. Germline values: CDR1 SEHNR, CDR2 FQNEAQ (reference sequence). Trimming took 2 bases from V and 0 from J; bases not matched to a gene: 6. Full variable domain (outside the CDR3, taken from reference TRBV7-9 and TRBJ2-2): DTGVSQNPRHKITKRGQNVTFRCDPISEHNRLYWYRQTLGQGPEFLTYFQNEAQLEKSRLLSDRFSAERPKGSFSTLEIQRTEQGDSAMYLCASSLSSGTANTGELFFGEGSRLTVL.

This sequence joins TRBV14 and TRBJ1-2; the match to TRBD1 covers 7 bases. The CDR3 has 16 amino acids. Germline CDR1 and CDR2: SGHDN and FVKESK. V trimming: 1 base; J trimming: 4 bases; junction bases outside the gene matches: 9. The CDR3 loop is CASSQAGTGESYGYTF. CDR3 in DNA: TGTGCCAGCAGCCAAGCGGGAACAGGGGAATCCTATGGCTACACCTTC.

Many counts were recorded for this clonotype. The chain links TRBV15 to TRBJ1-2, with D possibly being TRBD1 (5 bases). The V gene's germline CDR1 is LNHNV and CDR2 YYDKDF (reference sequence). Trimming took 0 bases from V and 8 from J, leaving 10 bases between them. The CDR3 sequence is 13 residues long. The CDR3 spells CATSRDSQGGYTF. The CDR3 bases are TGTGCCACCAGCAGAGATTCGCAGGGAGGCTACACCTTC. Full variable domain (remainder filled in from reference TRBV15 and TRBJ1-2): DAMVIQNPRYQVTQFGKPVTLSCSQTLNHNVMYWYQQKSSQAPKLLFHYYDKDFNNEADTPDNFQSRRPNTSFCFLDIRSPGLGDTAMYLCATSRDSQGGYTFGSGTRLTVV.

The sample holds a few counts of this clonotype. V and J are TRBV12-3 or TRBV12-4 and TRBJ2-5, with D perhaps matching TRBD2 (5 bases). V was clipped by 4 bases and J by 2 bases, with 11 bases between them. The CDR3 has 14 amino acids. CDR3 DNA: TGTGCCAGCAGTTCCGACTACAAACAAGAGACCCAGTACTTC. As protein: CASSSDYKQETQYF.

This clonotype came up a few times. V is TRBV5-1 and J is TRBJ2-5; no clear D. This CDR3 is 13 amino acids long. Germline CDR1 is SGHRS and CDR2 is YFSETQ. With 0 bases removed from V and 5 bases from J, the gap between germline ends came to 8 bases. The CDR3 sequence: CASSLGPSETQYF. Written as DNA, the CDR3 is TGCGCCAGCAGCTTGGGTCCCAGTGAGACCCAGTACTTC.

V usage is TRBV4-1 and J usage is TRBJ1-1; no clear D. CDR1 is MGHRA, CDR2 YSYEKL, per germline. V dropped 0 bases and J dropped 0 bases, with 5 bases sitting between them. The CDR3 totals 14 residues. The DNA of the CDR3 is TGCGCCAGCAGCCAAGATTCGGTGAACACTGAAGCTTTCTTT. Protein product: CASSQDSVNTEAFF.

The rearrangement uses TRBV29-1 and TRBJ2-1, with D perhaps TRBD1 or TRBD2 (6 bases each). Germline lookup yields CDR1 SQVTM and CDR2 ANQGSEA. Trimming removed 5 bases from V and 9 bases from J, with 20 bases in between. This CDR3 spans 14 amino acids. CDR3 region: CSVTSRGANGEQFF. CDR3 in DNA: TGCAGCGTTACTAGCAGGGGCGCCAATGGTGAGCAGTTCTTC.

The rearrangement uses TRBV6-2 or TRBV6-3 and TRBJ1-1, with a tentative D call TRBD1 (6 bases). CDR1 is MNHEY, CDR2 SVGEGT, per germline. CDR3 length equals 14 residues. V lost 5 bases and J lost 4, with 14 bases in between. The CDR3, as DNA: TGTGCCAGCAGTCGCCGACAGGATCGCACTGAAGCTTTCTTT. Encoded protein: CASSRRQDRTEAFF.

The genes are TRBV7-2 and TRBJ1-1; D perhaps matches TRBD1 (5 bases). This CDR3 region has 15 residues. V lost 4 bases and J 4 bases, leaving 16 bases between the germline ends. The germline V gene has CDR1 SGHTA and CDR2 FQGNSA. The CDR3 nucleotides are TGTGCCAGCAGCTCCCGGTGGGGGGTGGCCACTGAAGCTTTCTTT. Translated: CASSSRWGVATEAFF.

In its sample, this clonotype was seen a few times. This chain joins TRBV29-1 and TRBJ2-5, with D perhaps matching TRBD2 (7 bases). Germline CDR1 is SQVTM and CDR2 is ANQGSEA. This CDR3 region has 14 residues. V gave up 4 bases and J gave up 6 bases, with 18 bases separating them. The CDR3 reads CSVVVGGLVKTQYF. Written as DNA, the CDR3 is TGCAGCGTTGTAGTCGGGGGGCTGGTGAAGACCCAGTACTTC.

A word on this clonotype: This may be a read error, as it is one base from a much larger clone. The gene calls are TRBV10-3 and TRBJ1-6, with 8 positions matching TRBD1. This CDR3 is built from 16 residues. The J segment lost 9 bases and the V segment lost 2 bases, leaving 9 bases of the junction unmatched. Germline V gene lookup returns CDR1 ENHRY and CDR2 SYGVKD. CDR3 nucleotides: TGTGCCATCAGTGAGGAGACAGGGGTTGGCGCTTCACCCCTCCACTTT. This encodes CAISEETGVGASPLHF.

This clonotype was counted between two and nine times. The rearrangement links TRBV5-5 to TRBJ1-1; D remains ambiguous. V was shortened by 2 bases and J by 12 bases, with 17 bases between the two germline ends. Germline V gene sequence: CDR1 SGHKS, CDR2 YYEKEE (reference sequence). This CDR3 spans 13 amino acids. CDR3: CASSFKGGQSTFF. CDR3 bases: TGTGCCAGCAGCTTTAAAGGTGGTCAGTCAACTTTCTTT.

The J gene is TRBJ2-7, the V gene TRBV10-3, with D possibly matching TRBD1 (6 bases). Germline V gene data show CDR1 as ENHRY and CDR2 as SYGVKD. V shed 3 bases and J shed 3 bases, with 15 bases lying between them. This CDR3 has 15 amino acids. This CDR3 is CAISEQGTGGYEQYF. In DNA form, the CDR3 reads TGTGCCATCAGTGAACAGGGCACCGGTGGCTACGAGCAGTACTTC.

The rearrangement uses TRBV30 and TRBJ1-2, with D possibly being TRBD1 (6 bases). Germline V gene sequence: CDR1 GTSNPN, CDR2 SVGIG (reference sequence). Between the trimmed V and J ends, which lost 4 bases and 4 bases, there was a span of 19 bases. The CDR3 consists of 15 residues. The CDR3 nucleotides are TGTGCCTGGAACCCTCAGGGGAGGGGCTCCTATGGCTACACCTTC. Translated: CAWNPQGRGSYGYTF.

The chain joins TRBV6-5 to TRBJ2-7; 7 bases fit TRBD1. Germline loops: CDR1 MNHEY, CDR2 SVGAGI. V lost 6 bases and J lost 3; bases outside the gene matches: 8. This CDR3 has 14 residues. CDR3 sequence (DNA): TGTGCCAGCAGGAACAGGGGATCCTACTACGAGCAGTACTTC. Translating it yields CASRNRGSYYEQYF.

This rearrangement joins TRBV4-1 to TRBJ1-2; 9 bases map to TRBD1. CDR3 length: 14 residues. V lost 6 bases, J lost 8 bases, and 10 bases stayed unmatched. Germline V gene data show CDR1 as MGHRA and CDR2 as YSYEKL. CDR3 loop: CASSPDGQGTGYTF. CDR3 sequence (DNA): TGCGCCAGCAGTCCTGACGGACAGGGGACGGGCTACACCTTC.

CDR3 loop: CSFSPYEQYF. The CDR3 DNA reads as TGCAGCTTCTCACCATACGAGCAGTACTTC. This sequence joins TRBV29-1 and TRBJ2-7; no reliable D call. V was cut by 8 bases and J by 4 bases, with 9 bases left in between. The CDR3 has 10 amino acids. CDR1 and CDR2 (germline): SQVTM, ANQGSEA.

In this sample, this clonotype turned up many times. V gene TRBV10-3 combines with J gene TRBJ1-6, with 7 bases lining up with TRBD1. The CDR3 is 14 residues long. Trimming took 7 bases from V and 9 from J; bases not matched to a gene: 9. Germline CDR1 ENHRY, CDR2 SYGVKD. The CDR3 sequence: CAITRDSVGSPLHF. The CDR3 DNA follows: TGTGCCATCACCCGGGACAGCGTCGGTTCACCCCTCCACTTT.